This T cell receptor beta chain is drawn from a study of cytomegalovirus exposure and HLA in healthy donors. Whole-study results and caveats: According to an earlier analysis, most TCR beta V segments yielded productive rearrangements about 90% or about 30% of the time. Most subjects had HLA-A and HLA-B alleles reportedly predicted accurately by TCR beta sequences. Several of the most significant clusters were apparently associated with common viral pathogens in a later analysis.

PCR employed 60 Vbeta and 13 Jbeta primers. Source study methods: A later analysis tallied tens of millions of unique TCR beta chains, around 11 million of them shared. Generated by immunoSEQ multiplex PCR, the TCRdb table keeps only in-frame clones and is missing some. D and trimming come from the DNA, and the V and J calls and clone size come from that table. The profile shows some 67,000 clones, about 77% of them singletons. Of note for this clone: Its target is not known.

V was clipped by 4 bases and J by 1 base, with 19 bases between them. CDR1 and CDR2 from the germline V gene are MNHNS and SASEGT. CDR3 size: 17 residues. The origin of this receptor is a man aged 35 to 55 in good health and CMV-seronegative. The gene calls are TRBV6-1 and TRBJ1-1; perhaps TRBD1 as D (5 bases). Source material: PBMCs. This CDR3 is CASSAPAFGTGNTEAFF. The CDR3, as DNA: TGTGCCAGCAGTGCGCCGGCGTTCGGAACAGGGAACACTGAAGCTTTCTTT.